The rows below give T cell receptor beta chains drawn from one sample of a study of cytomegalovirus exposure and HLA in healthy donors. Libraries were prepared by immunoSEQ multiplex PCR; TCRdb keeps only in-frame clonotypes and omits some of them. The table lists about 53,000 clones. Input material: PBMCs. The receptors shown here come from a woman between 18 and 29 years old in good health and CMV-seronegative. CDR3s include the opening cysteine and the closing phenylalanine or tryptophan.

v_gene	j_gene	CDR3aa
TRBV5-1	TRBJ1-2	CASSLGQENYGYTF
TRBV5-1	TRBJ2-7	CASSLEPSGRAGEQYF
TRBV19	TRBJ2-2	CASSIGGTGELFF
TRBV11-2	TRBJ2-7	CASSLGTGIYEQYF
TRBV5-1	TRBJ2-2	CATKPGQGSTGELFF
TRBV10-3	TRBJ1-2	CAISVQSGYTF
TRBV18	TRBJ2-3	CASSPEYPDTQYF
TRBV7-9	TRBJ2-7	CASSSGRFNRGDSYEQYF
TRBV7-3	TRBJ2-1	CASSSNAGLAEQFF
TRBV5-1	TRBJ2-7	CASSALRSYEQYF
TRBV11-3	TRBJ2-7	CASTLREGAREQYF
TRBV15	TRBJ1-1	CATSRAGTGRYTEAFF
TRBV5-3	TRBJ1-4	CARAGVDEKLFF
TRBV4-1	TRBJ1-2	CASSQHPNPRENYGYTF
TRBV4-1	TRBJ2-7	CASSQVLKQRLHYEQYF
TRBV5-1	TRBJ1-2	CASSLTAQPRLWGQGDGYTF
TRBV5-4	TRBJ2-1	CASSLRAGGGQFF
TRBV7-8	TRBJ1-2	CASSPTGNYGYTF
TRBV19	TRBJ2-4	CASIDRGRANIQYF
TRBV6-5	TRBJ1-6	CASSYYRDNSPLHF
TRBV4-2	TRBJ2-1	CASSQVGGGYNEQFF
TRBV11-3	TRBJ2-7	CASSPWTGGYEQYF
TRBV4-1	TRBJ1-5	CASSQDSLAGLPQHF
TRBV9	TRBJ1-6	CASSGTGGSPLHF
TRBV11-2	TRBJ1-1	CASSTDRTEAFF
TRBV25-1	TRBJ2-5	CASSGKRQEETQYF
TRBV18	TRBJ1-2	CASSPNNRVRSFSF
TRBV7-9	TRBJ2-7	CASSLRTGESFEQYF
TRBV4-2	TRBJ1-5	CASSQYGGALSNQHQHF
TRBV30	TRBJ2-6	CAWNKGPGANVLTF
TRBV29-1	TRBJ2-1	CSPHRGNNGEQFF
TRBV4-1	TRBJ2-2	CASSPISGVGGELFF
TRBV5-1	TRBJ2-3	CASSLAGGTDTQYF